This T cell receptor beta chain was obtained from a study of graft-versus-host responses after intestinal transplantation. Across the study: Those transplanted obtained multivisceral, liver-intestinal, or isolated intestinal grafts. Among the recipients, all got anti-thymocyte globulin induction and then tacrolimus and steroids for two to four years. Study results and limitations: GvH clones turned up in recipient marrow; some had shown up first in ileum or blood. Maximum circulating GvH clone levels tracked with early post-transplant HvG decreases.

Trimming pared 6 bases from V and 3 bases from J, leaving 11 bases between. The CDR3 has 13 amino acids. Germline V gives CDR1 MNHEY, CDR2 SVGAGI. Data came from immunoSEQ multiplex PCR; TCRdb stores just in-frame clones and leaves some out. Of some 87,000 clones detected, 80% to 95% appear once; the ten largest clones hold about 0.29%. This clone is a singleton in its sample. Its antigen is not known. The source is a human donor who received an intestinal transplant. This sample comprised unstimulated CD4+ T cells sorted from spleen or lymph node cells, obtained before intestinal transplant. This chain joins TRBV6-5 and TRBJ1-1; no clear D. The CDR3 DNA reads TGTGCCAGCAGCTACCAGGTTTACACTGAAGCTTTCTTT. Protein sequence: CASSYQVYTEAFF.